This TCR beta chain was identified during a study of OX40 agonist ivuxolimab in advanced cancers. Describing the broader study: Ivuxolimab was an agonistic, fully human IgG2 monoclonal antibody directed against OX40 (CD134), a costimulatory receptor. Intravenous ivuxolimab was administered to patients every 2 weeks at six dose levels: 0.01, 0.1, 0.3, 1.5, 3 and 10 mg/kg. Among the 52 dose-escalation patients, some 20 had hepatocellular carcinoma, roughly 15 melanoma, 9 renal cell carcinoma and 9 head and neck cancer. The dose-escalation cohort was over 70% male with a mean age of about 58 years, ranging from roughly 23 to 90. Patients were allowed to have had prior anti-PD-1, anti-PD-L1 or anti-CTLA-4 therapy, and approximately 40% of the dose-escalation patients had been treated with checkpoint inhibitors. Partial responses occurred in three dose-escalation patients, of whom one had hepatocellular carcinoma and two had cutaneous melanoma. Peripheral TCRbeta sequencing was intended to test whether TCR sequence diversity was altered and clonal T-cell expansion was caused by ivuxolimab. The paper covers the monotherapy dose-escalation part of the phase I ivuxolimab trial, which included N = 52 patients. The research as a whole found: After ivuxolimab, more expanded clones were found on average in CD8+ T cells than in CD4+ T cells. Low levels of normalized T-cell clonal expansion were also seen in some patients who did not respond. At doses from 0.1 to 3.0 mg/kg, clonal expansion was seen in both CD4+ and CD8+ blood T cells between baseline and week 6. In partial responders in the 0.1-3.0 mg/kg groups, normalized peripheral clonal expansion was found to be among the lowest, especially among CD8+ T cells. The antigen specificity of the clonally expanded peripheral T cells was not determined.

To sequence the TCRbeta CDR3 region, genomic DNA was isolated from the sorted cells. TCRbeta CDR3 regions were sequenced using the immunoSEQ Assay. TCRdb retrieved this table from immuneACCESS and kept in-frame rearrangements only. Not all clones are present; in checked studies, unresolved V genes account for under half, and no reason is known for the remainder. The sample yields some 94,000 clones; about 90% were counted once. The biggest ten clones account for around 0.76% of the sample. The trial excluded patients who had a history of autoimmune disease or were on systemic immunosuppression. Peripheral blood for TCR sequencing was collected from all dose cohorts at baseline, on cycle 4 day 1, and on cycle 7 day 1. The samples were drawn from a first-in-human, open-label, multicenter phase I dose-escalation trial of ivuxolimab. Adults with locally advanced or metastatic melanoma, renal cell carcinoma, hepatocellular carcinoma or head and neck squamous cell carcinoma were enrolled in the trial. Before TCR sequencing, CD4+ T cells and CD8+ T cells were sorted from peripheral blood as separate populations.

V is pruned by 1 base and J by 1 base, leaving 8 bases of the junction without a gene match. CDR1 and CDR2 are drawn from the germline V gene: SGHNT, YENEEA. There are 18 amino acids in the CDR3, from cysteine to phenylalanine inclusive. Here the CDR3 DNA is all that survives: 54 bases in frame from base 1. Comment on this clone: The antigen it recognizes is unknown. It has no much larger one-base neighbor in the sample; base qualities were not kept.

The rearrangement joined TRBV11-3 to TRBJ2-1, and TRBD2 matches 9 of the central bases. The origin of this receptor is an adult with an advanced solid tumor such as melanoma, head and neck, liver or kidney cancer. The starting material was CD4+ or CD8+ T cells sorted from blood, obtained in a trial of the OX40 agonist ivuxolimab. The DNA reads as follows: TGTGCCAGCAGCTTAGTGGCGGGAGGGATACAATCCTACAATGAGCAGTTCTTC. This sequence encodes CASSLVAGGIQSYNEQFF.